What follows are 9 T cell receptor beta chains derived from one specimen sequenced in a study of glioma-infiltrating T cells after dendritic cell vaccination. TCRdb keeps only in-frame clones here, not all; method: immunoSEQ multiplex PCR. This table has some 58,000 clones, approximately 87% appearing once. Regarding time point: after dendritic cell vaccination, including at tumor progression/relapse. The starting material was blood, obtained after dendritic cell vaccination. The receptors derive from a human donor with glioblastoma.

This clone was seen just once. The CDR3 DNA reads TGTGCCAGCAGCTCCTCAGGGTCTAATGAAAAACTGTTTTTT. This encodes CASSSSGSNEKLFF. This chain uses TRBV11-3 with TRBJ1-4; tentatively, D is TRBD1 (5 bases). The CDR3 consists of 14 residues. Germline-derived CDR1 and CDR2 are SGHNT and YENEEA. V gave up 4 bases and J gave up 3 bases, with 9 bases separating them.

The genes are TRBV5-1 and TRBJ2-1; 9 bases align to TRBD1. Trimming removed 4 bases from V and 5 bases from J; junction bases left unmatched: 10. CDR3 length: 16 amino acids. The germline V gene has CDR1 SGHRS and CDR2 YFSETQ. CDR3 residues: CASSIYRDRVNNEQFF. The CDR3 DNA sequence: TGCGCCAGCAGCATCTACCGGGACAGGGTAAACAATGAGCAGTTCTTC.

The V gene is TRBV7-8, the J gene TRBJ2-7; the D is unclear. Germline lookup yields CDR1 SGHVS and CDR2 FQNEAQ. V was clipped by 7 bases and J by 0 bases, with 10 bases between them. The CDR3 has 13 amino acids. The CDR3 region has the DNA TGTGCCAGCAAGAACTATATCTCCTACGAGCAGTACTTC. This translates into CASKNYISYEQYF.

There are a few counts of this clone. The chain has TRBV21-1 and TRBJ1-5; the table's D call TRBD1 went unverified against the DNA. TRBV21-1 is reported as a pseudogene. This CDR3 region has 15 residues. The CDR3 spells CASSNPGQWLRPQHF. The CDR3 DNA reads as TGTGCCAGCAGCAATCCGGGACAATGGTTGCGGCCCCAGCATTTT.

The V and J genes are TRBV9 and TRBJ2-5, with a possible D match to TRBD1 (5 bases). CDR3 length: 15 amino acids. Germline V gene data show CDR1 as SGDLS and CDR2 as YYNGEE. Trimming removed 4 bases at V and 2 bases at J, with 15 bases between. The CDR3 protein is CASSILGAEQETQYF. DNA of the CDR3: TGTGCCAGCAGCATCCTAGGGGCGGAACAAGAGACCCAGTACTTC. The whole variable domain, filled in from reference TRBV9 and TRBJ2-5, reads DSGVTQTPKHLITATGQRVTLRCSPRSGDLSVYWYQQSLDQGLQFLIQYYNGEERAKGNILERFSAQQFPDLHSELNLSSLELGDSALYFCASSILGAEQETQYFGPGTRLLVL.

CDR3 residues: CASSPTGAGAQYF. The CDR3 DNA reads as TGTGCCAGCAGCCCGACAGGGGCTGGGGCCCAGTACTTC. J is TRBJ2-5 and V is TRBV5-7, with 8 positions matching TRBD1. TRBV5-7 is an open reading frame whose function is uncertain. There are 13 residues in the CDR3. V lost 4 bases to trimming and J lost 9 bases; unmatched junction nucleotides: 8.

A single count supports this clone. This chain joins TRBV2 and TRBJ1-4; the match to TRBD1 covers 10 bases. Germline-derived CDR1 and CDR2 are SNHLY and FYNNEI. The CDR3 sequence is 14 residues long. V shed 6 bases, J shed 4 bases, and the junction held 2 bases outside the gene matches. CDR3 in amino acids: CASRWDRGNEKLFF. The CDR3 DNA reads as TGTGCCAGCAGATGGGACAGGGGTAATGAAAAACTGTTTTTT.

This chain connects TRBV5-1 to TRBJ1-1; D not certain. Germline V CDR1 and CDR2: SGHRS, YFSETQ. Between the trimmed V and J ends, which lost 4 bases and 4 bases, there was a span of 14 bases. This CDR3 has 14 amino acids. The CDR3 spells CASSQTNYGTEAFF. CDR3 nucleotide sequence: TGCGCCAGCAGCCAAACTAACTATGGCACTGAAGCTTTCTTT.

The V gene is TRBV28, the J gene TRBJ1-6; TRBD1 might be the D (5 bases). The CDR3 spans 15 residues. Germline CDR1 is MDHEN and CDR2 is SYDVKM. V was cut by 2 bases and J by 11 bases, with 16 bases left in between. The CDR3 DNA sequence: TGTGCCAGCAGTTTACCCCGGGGGAGATTACCACCCCTCCACTTT. The encoded protein is CASSLPRGRLPPLHF.